This TCR beta chain was captured by sequencing in a study of T cell repertoires in cytomegalovirus infection. Overall study: Signatures in public TCR beta sequences pointed to both CMV infection and matching HLA type. Broader study findings: Frequencies of public TCR beta families were cumulated, and this identified carriers of CMV plus the relevant HLA. Dominant in the ex vivo response were TCR beta clonotypes restricted by HLA-C and specific for CMV.

TCRdb redid the calling of the reads with MiXCR, one entry per CDR3 protein. In the table there are nearly 550,000 distinct CDR3 sequences, 16% of which are singletons. The CDR3 is made up of 16 amino acids. The trim removed 0 bases at V and 1 base at J, leaving 1 base unmatched. The germline gives CDR1 KGHDR, CDR2 SFDVKD. In the case of this clonotype: Its specificity is unknown.

The chain links TRBV24-1 to TRBJ2-1; TRBD1 matches 8 bases. The sequencing sample was made of CD8+ T cells from PBMCs. The TCR was taken from a human donor in good health (CMV status not recorded). Some clones in this sample may be carry-over from other donors' samples. The CDR3 sequence is CATSDLGQGSYNEQFF. CDR3 nucleotide sequence: TGTGCCACCAGTGATTTGGGACAGGGTTCCTACAATGAGCAGTTCTTC.